This T cell receptor beta chain appears in the sequencing data of a study of T cell responses to AZD1222 COVID-19 vaccine. Study-level points and caveats: Repertoire sampling occurred only after the peak T cell response.

In regard to this clone: Its antigen is undetermined.

The CDR3 spans 13 residues. V lost 1 base and J 5 bases, leaving 10 bases between the germline ends. Germline V CDR1 and CDR2: SGHDT, YYEEEE. Using immunoSEQ multiplex PCR, the repertoire was profiled, and TCRdb retains in-frame clones only, with some absent. In the table there are approximately 120,000 clones, around 80% of which are singletons. The source of this sequence is an adult who received the AZD1222 COVID-19 vaccine. The source was peripheral blood, collected 28 days after the second AZD1222 dose. The V gene is TRBV5-6, the J gene TRBJ2-7, with D maybe TRBD2 (6 bases). CDR3 protein: CASSLFWGDEQYF. For the CDR3, the DNA is TGTGCCAGCAGCTTGTTTTGGGGGGACGAGCAGTACTTC.